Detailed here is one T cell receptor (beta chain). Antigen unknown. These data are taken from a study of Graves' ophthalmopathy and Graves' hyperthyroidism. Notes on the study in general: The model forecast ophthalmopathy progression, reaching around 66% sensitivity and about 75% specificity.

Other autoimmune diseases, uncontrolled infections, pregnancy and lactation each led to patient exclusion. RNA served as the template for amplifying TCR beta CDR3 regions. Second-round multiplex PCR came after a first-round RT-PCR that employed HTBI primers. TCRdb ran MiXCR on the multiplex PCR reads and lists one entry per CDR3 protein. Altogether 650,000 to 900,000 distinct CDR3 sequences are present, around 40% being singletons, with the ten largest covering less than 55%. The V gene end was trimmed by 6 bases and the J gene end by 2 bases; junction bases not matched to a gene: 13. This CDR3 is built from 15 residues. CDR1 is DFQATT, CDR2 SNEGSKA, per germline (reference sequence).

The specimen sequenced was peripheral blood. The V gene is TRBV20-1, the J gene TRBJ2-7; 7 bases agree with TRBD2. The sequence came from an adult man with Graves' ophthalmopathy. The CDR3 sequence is CSATSLASGTYEQYF. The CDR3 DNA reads TGCAGTGCCACCAGCTTGGCTAGCGGCACCTACGAGCAGTACTTC.